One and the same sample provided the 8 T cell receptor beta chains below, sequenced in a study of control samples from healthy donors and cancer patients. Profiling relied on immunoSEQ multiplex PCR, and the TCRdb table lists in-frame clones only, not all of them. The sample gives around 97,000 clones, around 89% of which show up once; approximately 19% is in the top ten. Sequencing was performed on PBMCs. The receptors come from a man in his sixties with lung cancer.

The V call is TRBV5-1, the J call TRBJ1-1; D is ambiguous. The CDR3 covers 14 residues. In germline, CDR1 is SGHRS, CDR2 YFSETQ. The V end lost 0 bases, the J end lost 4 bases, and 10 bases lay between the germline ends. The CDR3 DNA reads TGCGCCAGCAGCTTGGCCACCCAAGGCACTGAAGCTTTCTTT. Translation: CASSLATQGTEAFF.

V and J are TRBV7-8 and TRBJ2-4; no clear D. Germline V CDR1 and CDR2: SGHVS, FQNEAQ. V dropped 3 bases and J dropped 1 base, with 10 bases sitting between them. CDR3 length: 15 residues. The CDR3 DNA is TGTGCCAGCAGCTTGAGCAGTGCGGCCAAAAACATTCAGTACTTC. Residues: CASSLSSAAKNIQYF.

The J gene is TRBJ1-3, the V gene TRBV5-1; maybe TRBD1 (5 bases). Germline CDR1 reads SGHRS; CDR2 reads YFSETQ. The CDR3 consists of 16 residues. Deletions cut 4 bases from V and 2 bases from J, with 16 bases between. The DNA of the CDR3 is TGCGCCAGCAGCCCGGTCAATCAGGGAGCTGGAAACACCATATATTTT. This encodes CASSPVNQGAGNTIYF.

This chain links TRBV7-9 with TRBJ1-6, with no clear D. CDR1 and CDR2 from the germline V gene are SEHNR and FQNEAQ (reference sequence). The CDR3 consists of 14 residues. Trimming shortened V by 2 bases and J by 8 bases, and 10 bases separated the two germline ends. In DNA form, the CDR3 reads TGTGCCAGCAGCTTAAACGCGCTGCATTCACCCCTCCACTTT. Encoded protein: CASSLNALHSPLHF.

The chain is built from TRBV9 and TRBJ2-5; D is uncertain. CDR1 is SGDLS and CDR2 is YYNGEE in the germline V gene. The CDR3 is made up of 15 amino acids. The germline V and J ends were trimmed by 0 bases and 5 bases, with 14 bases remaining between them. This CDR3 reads CASSVVKGQGETQYF. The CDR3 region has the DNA TGTGCCAGCAGCGTAGTTAAAGGGCAAGGCGAGACCCAGTACTTC. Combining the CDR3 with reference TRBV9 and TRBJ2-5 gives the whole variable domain DSGVTQTPKHLITATGQRVTLRCSPRSGDLSVYWYQQSLDQGLQFLIQYYNGEERAKGNILERFSAQQFPDLHSELNLSSLELGDSALYFCASSVVKGQGETQYFGPGTRLLVL.

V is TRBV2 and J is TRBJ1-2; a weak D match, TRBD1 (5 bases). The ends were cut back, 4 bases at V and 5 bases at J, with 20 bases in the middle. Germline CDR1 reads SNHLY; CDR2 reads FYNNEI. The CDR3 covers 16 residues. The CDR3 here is CASSASADRGVYGYTF. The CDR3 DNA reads TGTGCCAGCAGTGCCTCGGCTGACAGAGGAGTATATGGCTACACCTTC.

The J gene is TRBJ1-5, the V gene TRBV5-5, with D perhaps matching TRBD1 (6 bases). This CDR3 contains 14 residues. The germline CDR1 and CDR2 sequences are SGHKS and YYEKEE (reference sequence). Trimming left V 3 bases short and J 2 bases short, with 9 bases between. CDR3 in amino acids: CASSSWGRNQPQHF. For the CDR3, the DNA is TGTGCCAGCAGCTCTTGGGGGCGCAATCAGCCCCAGCATTTT. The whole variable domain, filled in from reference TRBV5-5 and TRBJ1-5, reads DAGVTQSPTHLIKTRGQQVTLRCSPISGHKSVSWYQQVLGQGPQFIFQYYEKEERGRGNFPDRFSARQFPNYSSELNVNALLLGDSALYLCASSSWGRNQPQHFGDGTRLSIL.

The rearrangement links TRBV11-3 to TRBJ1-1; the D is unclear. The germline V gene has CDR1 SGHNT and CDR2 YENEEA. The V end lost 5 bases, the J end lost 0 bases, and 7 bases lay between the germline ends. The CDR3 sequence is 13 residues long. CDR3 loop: CASSPQLNTEAFF. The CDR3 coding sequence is TGTGCCAGCAGCCCCCAGTTGAACACTGAAGCTTTCTTT.